The next 16 T cell receptor beta chains were all read from a single sample in a study of Graves' ophthalmopathy and Graves' hyperthyroidism. RNA transcripts were the template, and TCR beta CDR3 regions were amplified from them. The first-round RT-PCR employed HTBI primers together with the Qiagen OneStep RT-PCR kit. A multiplex PCR was then performed as the second round. In TCRdb, the multiplex PCR reads were re-called with MiXCR into one record per CDR3 protein. The table includes 600,000 to 950,000 distinct CDR3 sequences, 35% to 50% detected once. The sample taken for sequencing was peripheral blood. These receptors all stem from an adult man with Graves' ophthalmopathy.

This clonotype was counted a few times. The chain has TRBV19 and TRBJ1-4, with unresolved D. There are 16 residues in the CDR3. The germline V gene has CDR1 LNHDA and CDR2 SQIVND (reference sequence). The ends were cut back, 5 bases at V and 0 bases at J, with 13 bases in the middle. CDR3 sequence reads: CASSPASGATNEKLFF. In DNA form, the CDR3 reads TGTGCCAGTAGTCCGGCCTCCGGTGCAACTAATGAAAAACTGTTTTTT.

The chain has TRBV25-1 and TRBJ1-3; 8 nucleotides agree with TRBD1. This CDR3 contains 15 residues. Germline values: CDR1 MGHDK, CDR2 SYGVNS. The ends lost 6 bases at V and 0 bases at J; junction bases unmatched: 4. The CDR3 loop is CASRGTGLSGNTIYF. The DNA of the CDR3 is TGTGCCAGCAGGGGGACAGGACTCTCTGGAAACACCATATATTTT.

The genes are TRBV18 and TRBJ2-5; D might be TRBD1 or TRBD2, each matching 5 bases. Germline loops: CDR1 KGHSH, CDR2 LQKENI. Trimming removed 0 bases at V and 4 bases at J, with 9 bases between. This CDR3 is 14 amino acids long. The CDR3 spells CASSPPQGRETQYF. In DNA, the CDR3 is TGTGCCAGCTCACCACCGCAGGGACGAGAGACCCAGTACTTC.

This rearrangement joins TRBV29-1 to TRBJ1-4, with 10 bases matching TRBD1. V gave up 4 bases and J gave up 9 bases; unmatched junction bases: 8. The CDR3 contains 14 residues. The germline gives CDR1 SQVTM, CDR2 ANQGSEA. DNA for the CDR3: TGCAGCGTTGGCGGACAGGGGGGAGATCAAAAACTGTTTTTT. This sequence encodes CSVGGQGGDQKLFF.

This clonotype was counted a few times. The CDR3 region is CASSQRGPGHSPLHF. The CDR3, as DNA: TGTGCCAGCAGTCAGAGGGGTCCCGGACATTCACCCCTCCACTTT. This chain uses TRBV6-6 with TRBJ1-6; a weak D match, TRBD1 (5 bases). Germline V lookup: CDR1 MNHNY, CDR2 SVGAGI (reference sequence). CDR3 length: 15 residues. V gave up 5 bases and J gave up 8 bases, with 16 bases separating them.

This clonotype has a count of ten or more. V is TRBV7-9 and J is TRBJ2-2, with 7 nucleotides matching TRBD2. CDR1 is SEHNR and CDR2 is FQNEAQ in the germline V gene (reference sequence). After removal of 8 bases from V and 1 base from J, the junction contained 1 base not matched to a gene. The CDR3 sequence is 13 residues long. The CDR3 sequence is CASQRGNTGELFF. The CDR3 nucleotides are TGTGCCAGCCAGCGGGGGAACACCGGGGAGCTGTTTTTT.

This chain connects TRBV25-1 to TRBJ2-5; D could derive from TRBD1 or TRBD2 (5 bases each). V shed 4 bases and J shed 5 bases, with 20 bases lying between them. Germline V lookup: CDR1 MGHDK, CDR2 SYGVNS. This CDR3 has 16 amino acids. In nucleotides, the CDR3 is TGTGCCAGCAGTGCTAGCCTCGGGGCCCCTGTGGAGACCCAGTACTTC. This encodes CASSASLGAPVETQYF.

V usage is TRBV5-4 and J usage is TRBJ1-2, with 8 bases matching TRBD1. This CDR3 contains 18 residues. Germline V lookup: CDR1 SGHNT, CDR2 YYREEE (reference sequence). Losses at the gene ends were 0 bases for V and 4 bases for J; bases not matched to a gene: 14. The CDR3 protein is CASSLANAGGRGGYGYTF. CDR3 nucleotide sequence: TGTGCCAGCAGCTTGGCCAATGCAGGGGGCCGGGGTGGCTATGGCTACACCTTC.

This clonotype was recorded many times. The chain couples TRBV6-4 to TRBJ2-1; 10 nucleotides match TRBD2. The germline V gene has CDR1 MRHNA and CDR2 SNTAGT. V was pared by 4 bases and J by 4 bases, with 1 base of the junction left unmatched. The CDR3 runs to 14 residues. CDR3 protein: CASSVAGGYNEQFF. In nucleotides, the CDR3 is TGTGCCAGCAGTGTAGCGGGAGGTTACAATGAGCAGTTCTTC.

This clonotype was recorded a few times. The gene calls are TRBV20-1 and TRBJ1-2; D is possibly TRBD1 (5 bases). The germline V gene encodes CDR1 DFQATT and CDR2 SNEGSKA (reference sequence). This CDR3 is 13 amino acids long. V lost 5 bases and J 4 bases, leaving 14 bases between the germline ends. CDR3 amino acids: CSASDWGPYGYTF. The CDR3 DNA is TGCAGTGCTTCTGATTGGGGACCCTATGGCTACACCTTC.

This clonotype was detected ten times or more. The V call is TRBV4-1, the J call TRBJ1-2; D uncertain. The CDR3 consists of 13 residues. Trimming cost V 0 bases and J 8 bases, with 10 bases left between them. Germline V gives CDR1 MGHRA, CDR2 YSYEKL. CDR3 sequence reads: CASSQERHGGYTF. The CDR3 region has the DNA TGCGCCAGCAGCCAAGAACGTCATGGGGGCTACACCTTC.

The chain couples TRBV5-1 to TRBJ2-7, with TRBD2 identical over 10 bases. The CDR3 sequence is 15 residues long. Germline V gene lookup returns CDR1 SGHRS and CDR2 YFSETQ. V shed 4 bases and J 0 bases; nucleotides not matched to a gene: 4. The CDR3 DNA reads as TGCGCCAGCAGCGTCGGGACTAGCGACTCCTACGAGCAGTACTTC. It yields the protein CASSVGTSDSYEQYF.

Ten or more counts support this clonotype. The CDR3, as DNA: TGTGCCATCAGTGAACAGATTGATGGAACTGAAGCTTTCTTT. Translated, it gives CAISEQIDGTEAFF. The J gene is TRBJ1-1, the V gene TRBV10-3; D remains ambiguous. This CDR3 comprises 14 residues. Trimming stripped 3 bases from V and 5 bases from J, with 13 bases between. Germline-derived CDR1 and CDR2 are ENHRY and SYGVKD.

This clonotype has more than one count but fewer than ten. The chain combines TRBV7-9 with TRBJ1-1, with 8 positions matching TRBD1. Germline trimming cut 5 bases from V and 4 bases from J; bases unmatched to any gene: 3. Germline lookup yields CDR1 SEHNR and CDR2 FQNEAQ (reference sequence). The CDR3 contains 13 residues. The CDR3 DNA reads TGTGCCAGCAGCCAGGGGGCGTTCACTGAAGCTTTCTTT. Its translation: CASSQGAFTEAFF.

V gene TRBV20-1 combines with J gene TRBJ2-5; 8 bases line up with TRBD2. The germline V gene has CDR1 DFQATT and CDR2 SNEGSKA (reference sequence). This CDR3 is 16 amino acids long. The V segment lost 5 bases and the J segment 4 bases; nucleotides outside the gene matches: 15. In nucleotides, the CDR3 is TGCAGTGCTCCCCGCGGGGGGTACACGGGGGGAGAGACCCAGTACTTC. The encoded protein is CSAPRGGYTGGETQYF.

This clonotype was recorded at least ten times. The V call is TRBV7-3, the J call TRBJ2-2; D might be TRBD1 (6 bases). Trimming left V 8 bases short and J 2 bases short, with 12 bases between. The germline V gene encodes CDR1 SGHTA and CDR2 FQGTGA. The CDR3 covers 14 residues. For the CDR3, the DNA is TGTGCCAGCCAAGAAGGGGGTAACACCGGGGAGCTGTTTTTT. Amino acid sequence: CASQEGGNTGELFF.